This T cell receptor (beta chain) was sequenced during a study of post-analysis software for immune sequencing data. Study overall: There were relapsing-remitting, secondary progressive and progressive-relapsing multiple sclerosis among the disease courses included.

TCR beta cDNA libraries had unique molecular identifiers. TCRdb re-called the PCR reads with MiXCR, one entry per CDR3 protein. The profile shows a few hundred thousand distinct CDR3 sequences, around 31% of them singletons. Overall study results and limits: The normalized Chao1 diversity of multiple sclerosis patients was significantly lower than that of controls. Samples sharing a preparation batch grouped tightly together when assessed by F measure.

This clonotype was recorded many times. Antigen unknown. Input material: blood. The receptor comes from a girl younger than 18 with multiple sclerosis.

CDR3 coding DNA: TGTGCCAGCAGCCCTCTAGCGGGGGGTCTCAATGAGCAGTTCTTC. It is translated as CASSPLAGGLNEQFF. The V gene is TRBV11-2, the J gene TRBJ2-1; 11 bases map to TRBD2. The trim removed 5 bases at V and 6 bases at J, leaving 6 bases unmatched. The CDR3 is made up of 15 amino acids. In germline, CDR1 is SGHAT, CDR2 FQNNGV. The full variable domain, in which reference TRBV11-2 and TRBJ2-1 provide the parts outside the CDR3, is EAGVAQSPRYKIIEKRQSVAFWCNPISGHATLYWYQQILGQGPKLLIQFQNNGVVDDSQLPKDRFSAERLKGVDSTLKIQPAKLEDSAVYLCASSPLAGGLNEQFFGPGTRLTVL.